This T cell receptor beta chain stems from a study of cytomegalovirus exposure and HLA in healthy donors. Study-level results: Rarity held for most TCR sequences, but there were some public TCRs that occurred in many donors.

Of note for this clone: As yet, its antigen is unknown.

The CDR3 runs 13 residues. Germline V lookup: CDR1 LGHNA, CDR2 YSLEER. The V gene lost 2 bases and the J gene lost 3 bases, with 8 bases spanning the gap. A multiplex PCR was run with 60 Vbeta primers and 13 Jbeta primers. Clones were sequenced by immunoSEQ multiplex PCR, and TCRdb holds only the in-frame ones, with some missing. The listing records some 160,000 clones. Material for sequencing was PBMCs. The clonotype was recovered from a young man in good health and CMV-seronegative. The rearrangement links TRBV4-3 to TRBJ2-7; tentative D call: TRBD1 (6 bases). DNA for the CDR3: TGCGCCAGCAGCCAACAGGGGAGCTACGAGCAGTACTTC. This sequence encodes CASSQQGSYEQYF.